Below, 15 T cell receptor beta chains from the same sample are listed, as sequenced in a study of early T cells in non-severe SARS-CoV-2 infection. TCRdb re-called the 5' RACE reads through MiXCR, storing one row per CDR3 protein. In the table there are roughly 34,000 distinct CDR3 sequences, about 4.7% of which are singletons. The sequencing input was whole blood. These receptors were taken from an adult who was a healthcare worker with PCR-confirmed SARS-CoV-2 infection or an uninfected control (not recorded which).

This clonotype was counted between two and nine times. The V gene is TRBV7-9, the J gene TRBJ2-1; either TRBD1 or TRBD2 may fit D (5 bases each). The CDR3 runs to 15 residues. CDR1 SEHNR and CDR2 FQNEAQ come from the germline V gene (reference sequence). The V end lost 6 bases, the J end lost 4 bases, and 16 bases lay between the germline ends. The CDR3 loop reads CASRDPGTGYNEQFF. The DNA of the CDR3 is TGTGCCAGCAGAGATCCCGGGACGGGTTACAATGAGCAGTTCTTC.

This clonotype was picked up many times. This chain joins TRBV20-1 and TRBJ1-2, with 7 bases aligning to TRBD1. V lost 3 bases and J lost 1; bases outside the gene matches: 8. This CDR3 is 15 amino acids long. Germline lookup yields CDR1 DFQATT and CDR2 SNEGSKA (reference sequence). CDR3 amino acids: CSASPRDRDNYGYTF. For the CDR3, the DNA is TGCAGTGCTAGCCCCCGGGACAGAGATAACTATGGCTACACCTTC.

This clonotype was picked up many times. The chain employs TRBV20-1 and TRBJ1-2; TRBD1 matches at 9 bases. The CDR3 runs to 14 residues. Germline trimming cut 3 bases from V and 6 bases from J; bases unmatched to any gene: 8. In germline, CDR1 is DFQATT, CDR2 SNEGSKA (reference sequence). This CDR3 reads CSARRTGGADGYTF. As DNA, the CDR3 is TGCAGTGCTAGGCGAACAGGGGGCGCGGATGGCTACACCTTC.

This clonotype was observed at least ten times. This chain joins TRBV5-1 and TRBJ1-1, with D possibly TRBD1 on 6 matching bases. Germline CDR1 and CDR2: SGHRS and YFSETQ. V shed 0 bases and J shed 2 bases, with 8 bases lying between them. This CDR3 is 14 amino acids long. The CDR3: CASSLGGLNTEAFF. The CDR3, as DNA: TGCGCCAGCAGCTTGGGGGGGCTAAACACTGAAGCTTTCTTT.

This clonotype has a count of ten or more. The chain is built from TRBV14 and TRBJ1-5, with D possibly being TRBD1 (6 bases). CDR1 is SGHDN, CDR2 FVKESK, per germline. This CDR3 is built from 13 residues. V was trimmed by 2 bases and J by 4 bases, leaving 6 bases between them. CDR3 loop: CASSQTGNQPQHF. The CDR3 nucleotides read TGTGCCAGCAGCCAAACAGGGAATCAGCCCCAGCATTTT.

This clonotype was counted many times. The V call is TRBV6-2 or TRBV6-3, the J call TRBJ1-4; D is undetermined. CDR3 size: 12 residues. The V gene lost 8 bases and the J gene lost 7 bases, with 11 bases spanning the gap. CDR1 and CDR2 (germline): MNHEY, SVGEGT. CDR3 in amino acids: CASRGSGEKLFF. CDR3 nucleotide sequence: TGTGCCAGCCGGGGATCTGGTGAAAAACTGTTTTTT.

This clonotype was seen repeatedly, ten times or more. V usage is TRBV12-3 or TRBV12-4 and J usage is TRBJ1-2; 8 bases map to TRBD1. This CDR3 is built from 15 residues. J lost 7 bases, V lost 6 bases, and 13 bases had no gene match. The CDR3 loop reads CASRRRDRSFSGYTF. DNA of the CDR3: TGTGCCAGCAGGAGAAGGGACAGGTCTTTCAGTGGCTACACCTTC.

This clonotype was recorded many times. The chain combines TRBV6-4 with TRBJ2-3; D may be TRBD2 (6 bases). Trimming left V 3 bases short and J 6 bases short, with 16 bases between. The germline gives CDR1 MRHNA, CDR2 SNTAGT. This CDR3 has 15 residues. CDR3 sequence (DNA): TGTGCCAGCAGTGAGTCCGGCGGGGCGGGGGATACGCAGTATTTT. Its translation: CASSESGGAGDTQYF.

This clonotype was counted at least ten times. The V and J genes are TRBV20-1 and TRBJ2-5; a possible D gene is TRBD2 (6 bases). CDR1 DFQATT and CDR2 SNEGSKA come from the germline V gene (reference sequence). The V gene lost 7 bases and the J gene lost 4 bases, with 19 bases spanning the gap. The CDR3 spans 14 residues. The CDR3 here is CSDTRGNEGETQYF. DNA for the CDR3: TGCAGTGATACGCGGGGAAACGAGGGAGAGACCCAGTACTTC.

This chain links TRBV7-6 with TRBJ2-7; 9 bases match TRBD1. CDR1 is SGHVS and CDR2 is FNYEAQ in the germline V gene. The V segment lost 3 bases and the J segment 4 bases; nucleotides outside the gene matches: 4. The CDR3 has 14 residues. CDR3 DNA: TGTGCCAGCAGCTTGGGGACAGGGTCGTACGAGCAGTACTTC. It translates to CASSLGTGSYEQYF.

This clonotype was seen ten or more times. The gene calls are TRBV28 and TRBJ1-1, with 10 bases identical to TRBD1. The CDR3 loop spans 15 amino acids. CDR1 MDHEN and CDR2 SYDVKM come from the germline V gene. After removal of 4 bases from V and 4 bases from J, the junction contained 6 bases not matched to a gene. The CDR3, as DNA: TGTGCCAGCAGTTACAGGACAGGGGGAGGCACTGAAGCTTTCTTT. Its protein is CASSYRTGGGTEAFF.

This clonotype has ten or more counts. The chain has TRBV10-3 and TRBJ2-3, with D unclear. This CDR3 is built from 14 residues. Deletions cut 6 bases from V and 2 bases from J, with 12 bases between. Germline CDR1 and CDR2: ENHRY and SYGVKD. The CDR3 loop is CAISVRTTTDTQYF. The CDR3, as DNA: TGTGCCATCAGCGTTCGGACCACCACAGATACGCAGTATTTT.

This clonotype showed up many times. The chain couples TRBV2 to TRBJ2-7; 8 positions match TRBD2. Unmatched junction bases numbered 8, after V lost 6 bases and J lost 4 bases. CDR1 is SNHLY and CDR2 is FYNNEI in the germline V gene. This CDR3 has 14 amino acids. CDR3 nucleotide sequence: TGTGCCAGCAGGCCCGGGGCTAGCGGGTACGAGCAGTACTTC. This gives the protein CASRPGASGYEQYF.

There are a few counts of this clonotype. This chain links TRBV6-6 with TRBJ2-7; possible D gene TRBD1, 6 bases. V was clipped by 5 bases and J by 8 bases, with 25 bases between them. This CDR3 region has 16 residues. Germline V gives CDR1 MNHNY, CDR2 SVGAGI (reference sequence). CDR3 sequence: CASSGLTQGPPTKQYF. CDR3 DNA: TGTGCCAGCAGTGGCCTGACTCAGGGGCCTCCTACGAAGCAGTACTTC.

This clonotype has at least ten counts. The chain links TRBV5-1 to TRBJ2-6, with TRBD1 matching over 7 bases. In germline, CDR1 is SGHRS, CDR2 YFSETQ. This CDR3 region has 18 residues. With V trimmed by 2 bases and J by 0 bases, 8 bases remained unmatched. The CDR3 nucleotides are TGCGCCAGCAGCTTCCGGGACAGCACTTTCTCTGGGGCCAACGTCCTGACTTTC. Residues: CASSFRDSTFSGANVLTF. The full variable domain, with the rest looked up from reference TRBV5-1 and TRBJ2-6, is KAGVTQTPRYLIKTRGQQVTLSCSPISGHRSVSWYQQTPGQGLQFLFEYFSETQRNKGNFPGRFSGRQFSNSRSEMNVSTLELGDSALYLCASSFRDSTFSGANVLTFGAGSRLTVL.